Below, one T cell receptor (beta chain) is given with its context. Its antigen remains unknown. Amplified regions were TCR beta CDR3 sequences from RNA transcripts. First-round RT-PCR of the TCR CDR3 relied on the HTBI primer set. TCRdb called the multiplex PCR reads again in MiXCR, with one record for every CDR3 protein. The sample has 500,000 to 650,000 distinct CDR3 sequences, over 35% seen once. These data come from a study of T cells in Graves' hyperthyroidism and ophthalmopathy. General study points: Before onset, by a median of approximately 5.9 months, the model predicted ophthalmopathy.

The CDR3 contains 15 residues. The V and J ends lost 3 bases and 4 bases, in that order; junction bases with no gene match: 10. The germline V gene has CDR1 SQVTM and CDR2 ANQGSEA. This rearrangement joins TRBV29-1 to TRBJ2-7, with TRBD1 identical over 9 bases. Specimen: peripheral blood or thyroid tissue (not recorded which). This TCR came from an adult woman with Graves' disease, either hyperthyroidism or ophthalmopathy (not recorded which). The CDR3 region has the DNA TGCAGCGTTGAGGCGACAGGGGGAACAGTGTACGAGCAGTACTTC. This codes for CSVEATGGTVYEQYF.